One and the same sample provided the 23 T cell receptor beta chains below, sequenced in a study of spatial heterogeneity in lung cancer. TCRdb re-called the 5' RACE reads through MiXCR, storing one row per CDR3 protein. Of about 3,500 distinct CDR3 sequences detected, 5% to 6% appear once; the ten largest clones hold about 17%. Time point reported: sample taken at primary tumor resection. Overall study results and limits: Tumoral mutation counts were tracked by counts of expanded intratumoral alpha and beta TCRs.

No antigen has been assigned to these receptors. The sequences come from lung tumor tissue, collected at surgery. Receptors were obtained from a female donor with early-stage non-small cell lung cancer.

Judged by abundance, this clonotype is medium-sized. This chain uses TRBV29-1 with TRBJ2-1; the D gene could be TRBD1 or TRBD2 (6 bases each). The V gene's germline CDR1 is SQVTM and CDR2 ANQGSEA. The CDR3 is made up of 15 amino acids. Trimming removed 7 bases from V and 0 bases from J, with 16 bases in between. The CDR3 region is CSAWGDISSYNEQFF. The CDR3 DNA reads TGCAGCGCTTGGGGGGACATCAGCTCCTACAATGAGCAGTTCTTC.

This clonotype was seen a few times. The chain joins TRBV4-2 to TRBJ1-2, with TRBD1 as a possible D gene (6 bases). CDR3 length: 16 residues. Trimming took off 4 bases at V and 5 bases at J, with 20 bases between the two ends. The V gene's germline CDR1 is LGHNA and CDR2 YNFKEQ. This chain's CDR3 is CASSPGVGAGGYGYTF. In DNA form, the CDR3 reads TGTGCCAGCAGCCCAGGGGTAGGCGCCGGCGGGTATGGCTACACCTTC.

This clonotype is judged medium-sized (0.01 to 0.1%). This chain uses TRBV20-1 with TRBJ2-1; TRBD1 aligns across 7 bases. There are 12 residues in the CDR3. The V and J ends lost 6 bases and 15 bases, in that order; junction bases with no gene match: 14. Germline V CDR1 and CDR2: DFQATT, SNEGSKA (reference sequence). CDR3 nucleotides: TGCAGTGCCCTGCCTCCGTCAGGGGGATCGTTCTTC. Translated: CSALPPSGGSFF.

This clonotype ranks as medium-sized. J is TRBJ2-3 and V is TRBV5-1, with D unclear. CDR3 length equals 14 residues. V was clipped by 7 bases and J by 0 bases, with 12 bases between them. Germline V gene sequence: CDR1 SGHRS, CDR2 YFSETQ. The CDR3 DNA reads as TGCGCCAGCGCCCCGGCCGCCAGCACAGATACGCAGTATTTT. It encodes CASAPAASTDTQYF.

This clonotype ranks as medium-sized. The rearrangement links TRBV5-1 to TRBJ2-1, with 8 bases lining up with TRBD2. V was clipped by 4 bases and J by 7 bases; unmatched bases: 10. Germline V lookup: CDR1 SGHRS, CDR2 YFSETQ. There are 15 residues in the CDR3. The CDR3 here is CASSLKRESMNEQFF. DNA of the CDR3: TGCGCCAGCAGCCTTAAGCGGGAGTCGATGAATGAGCAGTTCTTC.

The chain joins TRBV20-1 to TRBJ2-5; tentative D call: TRBD1 (6 bases). Trimming cost V 3 bases and J 1 base, with 15 bases left between them. The length of the CDR3 is 15 residues. CDR1 is DFQATT and CDR2 is SNEGSKA in the germline V gene (reference sequence). The CDR3 loop is CSARAVDSFQETQYF. CDR3 DNA sequence: TGCAGTGCTAGGGCCGTGGACAGTTTCCAAGAGACCCAGTACTTC.

There are many counts of this clonotype. The V gene is TRBV9, the J gene TRBJ1-1; D ambiguous. The CDR3 contains 14 residues. Trimming stripped 6 bases from V and 11 bases from J, with 23 bases between. CDR1 and CDR2 from the germline V gene are SGDLS and YYNGEE. CDR3 bases: TGTGCCAGCACCCCGGAGTCGAGTAGGGCGAGGGCTTTCTTT. Encoded protein: CASTPESSRARAFF.

Sample share makes this clonotype medium-sized. V usage is TRBV7-2 and J usage is TRBJ1-4; TRBD1 might be the D (6 bases). This CDR3 spans 14 amino acids. Trimming pared 4 bases from V and 10 bases from J, leaving 16 bases between. Germline V lookup: CDR1 SGHTA, CDR2 FQGNSA. This CDR3 reads CASSSRDTIGKLFF. CDR3 nucleotides: TGTGCCAGCAGCTCCCGGGACACAATAGGAAAACTGTTTTTT.

This clonotype is labeled as medium-sized. The chain employs TRBV24-1 and TRBJ2-1; 8 bases are shared with TRBD1. Trimming at V came to 1 base and at J to 4 bases, leaving 5 bases not matched to a gene. The CDR3 contains 16 residues. The germline gives CDR1 KGHDR, CDR2 SFDVKD. The CDR3 DNA reads as TGTGCCACCAGTGATTTTGGACAGGGAAGATACAATGAGCAGTTCTTC. Encoded protein: CATSDFGQGRYNEQFF.

This clonotype was found many times. The chain has TRBV7-4 and TRBJ2-3, with 11 nucleotides matching TRBD2. The CDR3 length is 16 residues. The J segment lost 4 bases and the V segment lost 6 bases, leaving 9 bases of the junction unmatched. CDR1 SGHVT and CDR2 SQSDAQ come from the germline V gene. This chain's CDR3 is CASSKRLAGTADTQYF. DNA for the CDR3: TGTGCCAGCAGTAAACGACTAGCGGGGACCGCAGATACGCAGTATTTT.

Within the sample, this clonotype is medium-sized. The V gene is TRBV7-3, the J gene TRBJ2-3; D gene unclear. The CDR3 runs 12 residues. Per the germline V gene, CDR1 is SGHTA and CDR2 is FQGTGA. V lost 2 bases and J lost 6, with 6 bases in between. The CDR3 sequence is CASSLGDDTQYF. Written as DNA, the CDR3 is TGTGCCAGCAGCTTAGGAGATGATACGCAGTATTTT. The whole variable domain, remainder taken from reference TRBV7-3 and TRBJ2-3, is GAGVSQTPSNKVTEKGKYVELRCDPISGHTALYWYRQSLGQGPEFLIYFQGTGAADDSGLPNDRFFAVRPEGSVSTLKIQRTERGDSAVYLCASSLGDDTQYFGPGTRLTVL.

This clonotype is deemed medium-sized. The chain employs TRBV29-1 and TRBJ2-7, with 9 bases lining up with TRBD1. The CDR3 is made up of 11 amino acids. The V segment lost 6 bases and the J segment 6 bases; nucleotides outside the gene matches: 3. The germline V gene encodes CDR1 SQVTM and CDR2 ANQGSEA. DNA for the CDR3: TGCAGCGTGGCGGACAGGGGCGAGCAGTACTTC. Translation gives CSVADRGEQYF.

At least ten counts were recorded for this clonotype. This chain links TRBV28 with TRBJ2-5, with a weak D call TRBD2 (5 bases). V was shortened by 6 bases and J by 5 bases, with 16 bases between the two germline ends. The CDR3 is 14 amino acids. CDR1 and CDR2 from the germline V gene are MDHEN and SYDVKM. In DNA, the CDR3 is TGTGCCAGCAGCTCCTTGCGAGGGATGGAGACCCAGTACTTC. Its translation is CASSSLRGMETQYF.

This clonotype showed up many times. The rearrangement uses TRBV20-1 and TRBJ2-1, with TRBD1 as a possible D gene (5 bases). V was shortened by 3 bases and J by 6 bases, with 6 bases between the two germline ends. Germline CDR1 and CDR2: DFQATT and SNEGSKA (reference sequence). The CDR3 extends over 11 amino acids. CDR3 residues: CSASQGNEQFF. CDR3 in DNA: TGCAGTGCTAGCCAGGGCAATGAGCAGTTCTTC.

The sample holds one count of this clonotype. Mismatch with germline at one junction end may stem from a read error. V is TRBV28 and J is TRBJ2-3, with D unresolved. The CDR3 contains 14 residues. CDR1 is MDHEN and CDR2 is SYDVKM in the germline V gene. CDR3 loop: CASTEADPTDTRYF. As DNA, the CDR3 is TGTGCCAGCACCGAGGCGGACCCCACAGATACGCGGTATTTT.

By sample share, this clonotype is large. The chain links TRBV15 to TRBJ2-1; 8 bases fit TRBD2. Germline CDR1 and CDR2: LNHNV and YYDKDF (reference sequence). The V and J ends lost 0 bases and 3 bases, in that order; junction bases with no gene match: 13. The CDR3 loop spans 19 amino acids. The CDR3 reads CATSRDKTEAGLDYNEQFF. The CDR3 DNA is TGTGCCACCAGCAGAGACAAAACCGAGGCGGGACTAGACTACAATGAGCAGTTCTTC.

This clonotype has only a few counts. V and J are TRBV6-1 and TRBJ2-7, with a possible D match to TRBD2 (7 bases). The CDR3 consists of 14 residues. Germline V gives CDR1 MNHNS, CDR2 SASEGT. Trimming took 2 bases from V and 3 from J, leaving 11 bases between them. The CDR3 protein is CASSEWRGGYEQYV. Written as DNA, the CDR3 is TGTGCCAGCAGTGAATGGAGGGGGGGCTACGAGCAGTACGTC.

Notes on this clonotype: At one boundary the junction diverges from the germline segment, which might be a read error. This chain uses TRBV28 with TRBJ2-7; D is uncertain. This CDR3 region has 14 residues. Germline V gene sequence: CDR1 MDHEN, CDR2 SYDVKM. The CDR3 is CASSPPLGTYGQYF. The CDR3 nucleotides are TGTGCCAGCAGCCCCCCCCTCGGAACCTACGGGCAGTACTTC.

CDR3 nucleotide sequence: TGCGCCAGCAGCTTCAAAATACCAACCAATCTCTACGAGCAGTACTTC. It is translated as CASSFKIPTNLYEQYF. The rearrangement links TRBV5-1 to TRBJ2-7, with D uncertain. The CDR3 is 16 amino acids. V was clipped by 2 bases and J by 3 bases, with 18 bases between them. Germline lookup yields CDR1 SGHRS and CDR2 YFSETQ.

By sample fraction, this clonotype is medium-sized. The chain joins TRBV6-2 or TRBV6-3 to TRBJ2-5, with 7 nucleotides matching TRBD2. Germline-derived CDR1 and CDR2 are MNHEY and SVGEGT. J gave up 4 bases and V 7 bases, and 9 bases lay outside the gene matches. CDR3 size: 14 residues. The CDR3 bases are TGTGCCAGCATTGAGAGCGGGATACGAGAGACCCAGTACTTC. Its translation is CASIESGIRETQYF.

Judged by abundance, this clonotype is medium-sized. The chain has TRBV6-6 and TRBJ2-7, with D unclear. Per germline, CDR1 MNHNY and CDR2 SVGAGI (reference sequence). The CDR3 is 14 residues long. The V end was cut by 0 bases, the J end by 0 bases, with 6 bases between. CDR3: CASSYSQSSYEQYV. CDR3 sequence (DNA): TGTGCCAGCAGTTACTCCCAGAGCTCCTACGAGCAGTACGTC.

This clonotype is deemed medium-sized (0.01 to 0.1%). The rearrangement uses TRBV2 and TRBJ2-1; D is uncertain. The V and J ends lost 3 bases and 8 bases respectively, with 14 bases between them. Germline loops: CDR1 SNHLY, CDR2 FYNNEI. CDR3 length: 14 residues. The CDR3 DNA reads as TGTGCCAGCAGTGAGGGCCCCTCCGTTTATGAGCAGTTCTTC. Its translation: CASSEGPSVYEQFF.

In this sample, this clonotype is large (0.1 to 1%). This chain joins TRBV13 and TRBJ1-1; D is ambiguous. Germline assignment: CDR1 PRHDT and CDR2 FYEKMQ (reference sequence). The CDR3 is 16 residues long. V gave up 0 bases and J gave up 0 bases, with 11 bases separating them. In DNA form, the CDR3 reads TGTGCCAGCAGCTTAGGGCTCCCCTGGGTGAACACTGAAGCTTTCTTT. This codes for CASSLGLPWVNTEAFF.